A single TCR beta chain is shown here with its context. This entry is derived from a study of blood T cell repertoires in COVID-19. Across the whole study: Researchers got acute and convalescent COVID-19 samples from the United States, Italy and Spain. PBMCs, B-cell-depleted T cells, or T cells were the source of the cDNA or gDNA that made up the material.

CDR3 size: 14 residues. CDR1 and CDR2 (germline): SEHNR, FQNEAQ (reference sequence). With V trimmed by 6 bases and J by 5 bases, 7 bases remained unmatched. In the original analysis: Nucleated cell number was recorded as an estimate derived from reference gene primer amplification. Some clones are missing from TCRdb's copy, which holds only in-frame ones; the method was immunoSEQ multiplex PCR. D and trimming come from the DNA, and the V and J calls and clone size come from that table. The sample records about 68,000 clones, roughly 88% being singletons. Sequenced material: peripheral blood. The receptor was derived from a human donor in a cohort sampled during active COVID-19. This chain connects TRBV7-9 to TRBJ1-1; TRBD1 agrees at 9 bases. CDR3 DNA sequence: TGTGCCAGCAGACCCGGGACAGGGAAAACTGAAGCTTTCTTT. The encoded protein is CASRPGTGKTEAFF.